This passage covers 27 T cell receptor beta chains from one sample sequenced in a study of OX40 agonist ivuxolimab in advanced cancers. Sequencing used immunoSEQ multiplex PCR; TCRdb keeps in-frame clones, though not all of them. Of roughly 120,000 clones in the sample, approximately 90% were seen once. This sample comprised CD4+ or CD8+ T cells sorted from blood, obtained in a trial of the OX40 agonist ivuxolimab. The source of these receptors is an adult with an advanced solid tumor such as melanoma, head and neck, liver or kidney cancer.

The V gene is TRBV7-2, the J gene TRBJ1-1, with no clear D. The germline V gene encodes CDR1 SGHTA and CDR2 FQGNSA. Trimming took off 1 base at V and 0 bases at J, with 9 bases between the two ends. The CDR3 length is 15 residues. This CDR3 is CASSLGAGMNTEAFF. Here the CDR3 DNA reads TGTGCCAGCAGCTTAGGTGCAGGCATGAACACTGAAGCTTTCTTT.

The chain's CDR3 is CASSIGQKETQYF. The CDR3 coding sequence is TGTGCCAGTAGTATAGGACAGAAAGAGACCCAGTACTTC. The chain has TRBV19 and TRBJ2-5, with D maybe TRBD1 (5 bases). CDR3 length equals 13 residues. The V gene lost 1 base and the J gene lost 3 bases, with 6 bases spanning the gap. Germline CDR1 LNHDA, CDR2 SQIVND (reference sequence).

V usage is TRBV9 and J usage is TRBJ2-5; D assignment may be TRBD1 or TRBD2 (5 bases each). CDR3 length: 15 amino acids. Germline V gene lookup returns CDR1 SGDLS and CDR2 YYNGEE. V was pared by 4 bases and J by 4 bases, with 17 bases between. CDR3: CASSTRGGILETQYF. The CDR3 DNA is TGTGCCAGCAGCACTAGGGGTGGGATCTTAGAGACCCAGTACTTC.

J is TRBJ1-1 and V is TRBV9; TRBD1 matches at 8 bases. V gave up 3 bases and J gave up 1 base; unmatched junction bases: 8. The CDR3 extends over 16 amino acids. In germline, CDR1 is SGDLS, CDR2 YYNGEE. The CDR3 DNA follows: TGTGCCAGCAGCGCCGCAGGGGGCCTAGGGAACACTGAAGCTTTCTTT. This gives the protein CASSAAGGLGNTEAFF.

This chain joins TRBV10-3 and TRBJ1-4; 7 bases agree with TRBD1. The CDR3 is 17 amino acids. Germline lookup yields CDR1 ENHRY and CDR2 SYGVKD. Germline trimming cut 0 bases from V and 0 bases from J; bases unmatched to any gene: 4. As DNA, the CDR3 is TGTGCCATCAGTGAGTCAGCAGGGGGATCAACTAATGAAAAACTGTTTTTT. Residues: CAISESAGGSTNEKLFF.

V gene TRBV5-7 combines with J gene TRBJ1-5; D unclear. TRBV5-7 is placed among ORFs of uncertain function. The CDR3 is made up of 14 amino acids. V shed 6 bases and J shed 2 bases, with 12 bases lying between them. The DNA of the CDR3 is TGTGCCAGCAACTGTGGACCGCGCAATCAGCCCCAGCATTTT. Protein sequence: CASNCGPRNQPQHF.

CDR3 sequence: CATSSRKSLSNQPQHF. In DNA, the CDR3 is TGTGCCACCAGCAGTAGAAAAAGCTTGAGCAATCAGCCCCAGCATTTT. This rearrangement joins TRBV15 to TRBJ1-5, with D unresolved. This CDR3 spans 16 amino acids. The ends were cut back, 3 bases at V and 1 base at J, with 13 bases in the middle. Germline values: CDR1 LNHNV, CDR2 YYDKDF (reference sequence). The complete variable domain, with remaining parts taken from reference TRBV15 and TRBJ1-5, reads DAMVIQNPRYQVTQFGKPVTLSCSQTLNHNVMYWYQQKSSQAPKLLFHYYDKDFNNEADTPDNFQSRRPNTSFCFLDIRSPGLGDTAMYLCATSSRKSLSNQPQHFGDGTRLSIL.

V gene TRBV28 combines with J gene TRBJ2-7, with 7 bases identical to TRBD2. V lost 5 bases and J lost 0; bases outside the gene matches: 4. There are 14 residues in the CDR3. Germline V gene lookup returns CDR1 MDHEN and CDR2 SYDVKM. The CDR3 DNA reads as TGTGCCAGCAGTCTAGCGGTGAGCTCCTACGAGCAGTACTTC. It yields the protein CASSLAVSSYEQYF.

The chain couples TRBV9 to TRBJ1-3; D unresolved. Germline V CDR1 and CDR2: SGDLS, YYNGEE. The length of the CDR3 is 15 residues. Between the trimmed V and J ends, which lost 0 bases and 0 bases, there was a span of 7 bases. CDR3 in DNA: TGTGCCAGCAGCGTAGGAGACTTCTCTGGAAACACCATATATTTT. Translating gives CASSVGDFSGNTIYF.

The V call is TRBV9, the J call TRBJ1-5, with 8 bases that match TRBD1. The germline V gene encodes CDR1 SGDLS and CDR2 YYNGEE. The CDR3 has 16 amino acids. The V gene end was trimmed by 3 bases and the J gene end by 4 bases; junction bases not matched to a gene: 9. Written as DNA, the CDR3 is TGTGCCAGCAGCGCTGAAGGTACAGGGGGAAATCAGCCCCAGCATTTT. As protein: CASSAEGTGGNQPQHF.

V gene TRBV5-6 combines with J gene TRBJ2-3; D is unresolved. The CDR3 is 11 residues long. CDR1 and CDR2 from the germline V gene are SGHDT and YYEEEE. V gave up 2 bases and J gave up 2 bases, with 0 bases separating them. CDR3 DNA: TGTGCCAGCAGCTTCACAGATACGCAGTATTTT. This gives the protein CASSFTDTQYF.

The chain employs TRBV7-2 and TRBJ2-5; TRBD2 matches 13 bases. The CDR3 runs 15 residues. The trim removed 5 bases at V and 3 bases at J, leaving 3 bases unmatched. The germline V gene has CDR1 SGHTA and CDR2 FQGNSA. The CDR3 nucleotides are TGTGCCAGCAGCCGAGGGACTAGCGGGAAAGAGACCCAGTACTTC. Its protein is CASSRGTSGKETQYF.

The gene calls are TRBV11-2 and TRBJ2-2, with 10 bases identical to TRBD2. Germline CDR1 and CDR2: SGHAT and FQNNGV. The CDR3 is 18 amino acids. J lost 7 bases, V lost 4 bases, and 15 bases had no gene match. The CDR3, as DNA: TGTGCCAGCAGCTCCGGAGCCTCTAGCGGGAGAGGGGTCGGGGAGCTGTTTTTT. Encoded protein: CASSSGASSGRGVGELFF.

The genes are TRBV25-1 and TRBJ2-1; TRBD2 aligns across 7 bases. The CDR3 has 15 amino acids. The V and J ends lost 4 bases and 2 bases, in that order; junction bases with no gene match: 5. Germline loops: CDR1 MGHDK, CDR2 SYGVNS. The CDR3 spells CASSALAEPYNEQFF. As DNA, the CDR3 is TGTGCCAGCAGTGCCCTAGCGGAGCCCTACAATGAGCAGTTCTTC. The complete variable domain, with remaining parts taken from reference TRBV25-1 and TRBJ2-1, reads EADIYQTPRYLVIGTGKKITLECSQTMGHDKMYWYQQDPGMELHLIHYSYGVNSTEKGDLSSESTVSRIRTEHFPLTLESARPSHTSQYLCASSALAEPYNEQFFGPGTRLTVL.

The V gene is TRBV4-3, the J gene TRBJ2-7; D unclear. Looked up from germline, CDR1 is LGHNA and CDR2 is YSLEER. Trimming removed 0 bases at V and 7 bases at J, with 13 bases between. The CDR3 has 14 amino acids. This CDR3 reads CASSQETGAREQYF. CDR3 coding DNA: TGCGCCAGCAGCCAAGAGACGGGCGCGCGGGAGCAGTACTTC.

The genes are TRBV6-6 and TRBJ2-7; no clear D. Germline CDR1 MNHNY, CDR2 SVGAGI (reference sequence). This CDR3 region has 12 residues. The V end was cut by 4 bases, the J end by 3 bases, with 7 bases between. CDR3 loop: CASSFASYEQYF. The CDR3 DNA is TGTGCCAGCAGTTTCGCTAGCTACGAGCAGTACTTC.

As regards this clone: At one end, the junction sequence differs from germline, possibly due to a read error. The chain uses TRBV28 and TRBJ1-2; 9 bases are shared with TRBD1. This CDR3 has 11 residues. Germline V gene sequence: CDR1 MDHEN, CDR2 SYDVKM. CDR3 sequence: CASTGGLGYTF. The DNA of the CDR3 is TGTGCAAGCACAGGGGGCCTCGGCTACACCTTC.

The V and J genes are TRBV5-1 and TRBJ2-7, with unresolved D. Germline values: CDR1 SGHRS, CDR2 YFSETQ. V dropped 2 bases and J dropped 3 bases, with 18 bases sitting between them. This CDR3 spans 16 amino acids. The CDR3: CASSFAYLTAGYEQYF. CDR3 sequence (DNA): TGCGCCAGCAGCTTTGCTTACCTCACGGCAGGCTACGAGCAGTACTTC.

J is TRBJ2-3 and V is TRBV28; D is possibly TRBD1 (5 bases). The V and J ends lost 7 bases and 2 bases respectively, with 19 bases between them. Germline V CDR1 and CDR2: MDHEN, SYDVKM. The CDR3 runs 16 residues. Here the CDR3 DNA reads TGTGCCAGCACCCAGGGTGCAGGGTCGTACACAGATACGCAGTATTTT. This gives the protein CASTQGAGSYTDTQYF.

This CDR3 reads CASSQDGQASSYEQYF. CDR3 nucleotides: TGCGCCAGCAGCCAAGATGGCCAGGCGAGCTCCTACGAGCAGTACTTC. The chain employs TRBV4-3 and TRBJ2-7, with D unclear. Trimming removed 0 bases at V and 0 bases at J, with 12 bases between. The CDR3 consists of 16 residues. Germline V lookup: CDR1 LGHNA, CDR2 YSLEER.

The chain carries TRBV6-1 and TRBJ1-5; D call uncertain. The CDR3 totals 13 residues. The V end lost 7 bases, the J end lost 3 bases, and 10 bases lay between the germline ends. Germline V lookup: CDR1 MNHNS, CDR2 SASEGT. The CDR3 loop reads CASKVGNNQPQHF. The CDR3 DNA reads TGTGCCAGCAAGGTTGGGAACAATCAGCCCCAGCATTTT.

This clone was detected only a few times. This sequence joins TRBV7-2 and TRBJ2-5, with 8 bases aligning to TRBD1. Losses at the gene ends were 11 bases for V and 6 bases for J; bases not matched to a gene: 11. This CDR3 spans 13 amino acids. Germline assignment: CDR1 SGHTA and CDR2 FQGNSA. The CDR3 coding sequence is TGTGCCTCCGGGGGCAGGGGGCAACAGACCCAGTACTTC. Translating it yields CASGGRGQQTQYF.

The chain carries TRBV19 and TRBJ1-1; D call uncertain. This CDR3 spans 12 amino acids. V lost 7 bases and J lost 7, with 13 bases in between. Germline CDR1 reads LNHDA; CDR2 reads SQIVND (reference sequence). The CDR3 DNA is TGTGCCAGTACTCCCCCGGACGGTGAAGCTTTCTTT. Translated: CASTPPDGEAFF.

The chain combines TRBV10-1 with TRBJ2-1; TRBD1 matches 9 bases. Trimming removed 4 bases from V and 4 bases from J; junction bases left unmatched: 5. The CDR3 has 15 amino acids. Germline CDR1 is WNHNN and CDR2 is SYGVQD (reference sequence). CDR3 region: CASSAGTGPYNEQFF. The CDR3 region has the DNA TGCGCCAGCAGTGCCGGGACAGGGCCTTACAATGAGCAGTTCTTC.

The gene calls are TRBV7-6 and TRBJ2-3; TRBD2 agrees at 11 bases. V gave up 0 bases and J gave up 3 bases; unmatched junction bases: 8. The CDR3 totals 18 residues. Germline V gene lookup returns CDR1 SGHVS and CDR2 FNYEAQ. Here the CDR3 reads CASSLALAGGERTDTQYF. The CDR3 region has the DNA TGTGCCAGCAGCTTAGCCCTAGCGGGAGGAGAAAGAACAGATACGCAGTATTTT.

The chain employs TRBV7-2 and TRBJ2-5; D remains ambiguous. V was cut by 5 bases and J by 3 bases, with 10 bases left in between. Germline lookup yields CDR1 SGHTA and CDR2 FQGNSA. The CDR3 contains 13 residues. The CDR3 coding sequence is TGTGCCAGCAGCGCGGCTAGGGAAGAGACCCAGTACTTC. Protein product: CASSAAREETQYF.

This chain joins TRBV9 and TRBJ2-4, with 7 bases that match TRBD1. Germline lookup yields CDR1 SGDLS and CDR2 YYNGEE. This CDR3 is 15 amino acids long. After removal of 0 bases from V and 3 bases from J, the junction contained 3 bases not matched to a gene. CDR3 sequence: CASSVEGQSKNIQYF. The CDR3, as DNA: TGTGCCAGCAGCGTAGAGGGACAGAGCAAAAACATTCAGTACTTC. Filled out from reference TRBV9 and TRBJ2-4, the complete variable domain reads DSGVTQTPKHLITATGQRVTLRCSPRSGDLSVYWYQQSLDQGLQFLIQYYNGEERAKGNILERFSAQQFPDLHSELNLSSLELGDSALYFCASSVEGQSKNIQYFGAGTRLSVL.